The clone carrying this TCR beta chain came up a few times. With V trimmed by 5 bases and J by 3 bases, 1 base remained unmatched. In germline, CDR1 is MNHNS, CDR2 SASEGT. The CDR3 sequence is 13 residues long. The sample originates from a study of T-cell reconstitution after alpha-beta-depleted transplantation in children. Unique molecular identifiers were incorporated when the TCRbeta library was constructed. A single record per CDR3 protein comes from TCRdb applying MiXCR to the PCR reads. The table records some 81,000 distinct CDR3 sequences, 13% to 15% of them present only once. This clonotype originated in a male patient aged 2 to 9 who had a stem cell transplant for acute lymphoblastic leukemia, so the T cells may come from the graft donor. This chain links TRBV6-1 with TRBJ1-2; 9 positions agree with TRBD1. Source: PBMCs, mostly from graft donor cells, taken 180 days after TCRalphabeta/CD19-depleted stem cell transplant. The CDR3 reads CASSRDRDYGYTF. The DNA for the CDR3 is TGTGCCAGCAGTCGGGACAGGGACTATGGCTACACCTTC.